This passage covers 30 T cell receptor beta chains from one sample sequenced in a study of shared clonotypes between healthy human individuals. Naive-designated CD8 cells lacked CD45RO, were positively enriched for CCR7, and omitted terminally differentiated effector memory CD45RA+ cells. Only in-frame clones appear in the TCRdb table, and some are missing; sequencing was by immunoSEQ multiplex PCR. In the table there are about 2.1 million clones, around 95% of which are singletons. Sequences were obtained from naive CD8+ T cells from PBMCs. The origin of the receptors is a man aged 18 to 30 in good health. Some clones in this sample may be carry-over from other donors' samples.

The chain combines TRBV6-5 with TRBJ1-4; D is perhaps TRBD1 (6 bases). CDR1 is MNHEY and CDR2 is SVGAGI in the germline V gene. V dropped 6 bases and J dropped 8 bases, with 13 bases sitting between them. There are 13 residues in the CDR3. The CDR3 nucleotides are TGTGCCAGCAGGGCGGACAGTGACGAAAAACTGTTTTTT. Its translation: CASRADSDEKLFF.

CDR3 sequence: CASSAGTGGIEQFF. Written as DNA, the CDR3 is TGTGCCAGCAGCGCCGGGACAGGGGGGATTGAGCAGTTCTTC. The chain joins TRBV9 to TRBJ2-1, with TRBD1 identical over 11 bases. The V and J ends lost 3 bases and 9 bases, in that order; junction bases with no gene match: 5. CDR1 and CDR2 (germline): SGDLS, YYNGEE. This CDR3 has 14 residues.

This chain uses TRBV29-1 with TRBJ2-7, with D tentatively TRBD1 (7 bases). The CDR3 length is 16 residues. Deletions cut 7 bases from V and 5 bases from J, with 27 bases between. CDR1 and CDR2 (germline): SQVTM, ANQGSEA. In DNA, the CDR3 is TGCAGCGCCTCCCAGGGGGTCCGGGAGTGGGATCACGAGCAGTACTTC. Encoded protein: CSASQGVREWDHEQYF.

The chain recombines TRBV9 with TRBJ1-4, with TRBD1 matching 7 bases. Trimming took 0 bases from V and 7 from J; bases not matched to a gene: 21. Germline V gene sequence: CDR1 SGDLS, CDR2 YYNGEE. This CDR3 spans 20 amino acids. CDR3 nucleotide sequence: TGTGCCAGCAGCGTAGGGACGGGAGCCGAAGATGGGACAGAGGGTGAAAAACTGTTTTTT. It translates to CASSVGTGAEDGTEGEKLFF.

V usage is TRBV4-1 and J usage is TRBJ2-7, with unresolved D. The ends were cut back, 0 bases at V and 5 bases at J, with 11 bases in the middle. Germline CDR1 is MGHRA and CDR2 is YSYEKL. CDR3 size: 14 residues. CDR3 in amino acids: CASSQEGHSNEQYF. The CDR3 nucleotides read TGCGCCAGCAGCCAAGAAGGGCACAGCAACGAGCAGTACTTC.

About this clone: The same CDR3 also results from other DNA sequences found in this sample. V and J are TRBV27 and TRBJ1-1, with 10 positions matching TRBD1. Germline CDR1 MNHEY, CDR2 SMNVEV (reference sequence). The CDR3 runs to 14 residues. Unmatched junction bases numbered 5, after V lost 5 bases and J lost 5 bases. Here the CDR3 reads CASSLDRGLTEAFF. For the CDR3, the DNA is TGTGCCAGCAGTCTAGACAGGGGGCTAACTGAAGCTTTCTTT.

This clone was observed once. The chain uses TRBV28 and TRBJ2-7, with D possibly matching TRBD1 (5 bases). The CDR3 loop spans 14 amino acids. The ends were cut back, 4 bases at V and 3 bases at J, with 13 bases in the middle. Per germline, CDR1 MDHEN and CDR2 SYDVKM. CDR3 DNA: TGTGCCAGCAGTTCGATACACCAGGGCTACGAGCAGTACTTC. This sequence encodes CASSSIHQGYEQYF.

The V and J genes are TRBV11-2 and TRBJ2-7; D tentatively reads TRBD1 or TRBD2 (5 bases each). Germline V gene lookup returns CDR1 SGHAT and CDR2 FQNNGV. The CDR3 length is 15 residues. Between the trimmed V and J ends, which lost 1 base and 2 bases, there was a span of 12 bases. The CDR3 nucleotides read TGTGCCAGCAGCTTAGCCCGGGGCTCCCCCTACGAGCAGTACTTC. The encoded protein is CASSLARGSPYEQYF.

This chain joins TRBV19 and TRBJ1-1, with no clear D. The CDR3 loop spans 15 amino acids. With 3 bases removed from V and 3 bases from J, the gap between germline ends came to 14 bases. The germline V gene has CDR1 LNHDA and CDR2 SQIVND (reference sequence). The CDR3 bases are TGTGCCAGTAGTATCCTTTTTTTCCGGGACACTGAAGCTTTCTTT. Its translation is CASSILFFRDTEAFF.

The chain uses TRBV7-9 and TRBJ2-7; D is undetermined. Germline lookup yields CDR1 SEHNR and CDR2 FQNEAQ (reference sequence). The CDR3 loop spans 12 amino acids. Trimming cost V 8 bases and J 0 bases, with 8 bases left between them. The CDR3 protein is CASQQSSYEQYF. As DNA, the CDR3 is TGTGCCAGCCAACAGAGCTCCTACGAGCAGTACTTC. The variable domain in full, with the rest retrieved from reference TRBV7-9 and TRBJ2-7, is DTGVSQNPRHKITKRGQNVTFRCDPISEHNRLYWYRQTLGQGPEFLTYFQNEAQLEKSRLLSDRFSAERPKGSFSTLEIQRTEQGDSAMYLCASQQSSYEQYFGPGTRLTVT.

The chain employs TRBV27 and TRBJ1-2, with D tentatively TRBD1 (5 bases). This CDR3 comprises 14 residues. Trimming stripped 5 bases from V and 4 bases from J, with 14 bases between. Germline V gene sequence: CDR1 MNHEY, CDR2 SMNVEV (reference sequence). The CDR3 is CASSIYPDSYGYTF. CDR3 DNA sequence: TGTGCCAGCAGTATCTACCCTGACAGCTATGGCTACACCTTC.

The genes are TRBV7-2 and TRBJ1-4; D is uncertain. Germline V gives CDR1 SGHTA, CDR2 FQGNSA. V dropped 5 bases and J dropped 0 bases, with 19 bases sitting between them. The CDR3 contains 18 residues. CDR3 in DNA: TGTGCCAGCAGCCCGGGTCCATATGGCGAACCAACTAATGAAAAACTGTTTTTT. Translation gives CASSPGPYGEPTNEKLFF. The full variable domain, its missing parts supplied by reference TRBV7-2 and TRBJ1-4, is GAGVSQSPSNKVTEKGKDVELRCDPISGHTALYWYRQSLGQGLEFLIYFQGNSAPDKSGLPSDRFSAERTGGSVSTLTIQRTQQEDSAVYLCASSPGPYGEPTNEKLFFGSGTQLSVL.

The chain links TRBV5-6 to TRBJ1-2; perhaps TRBD1 as D (5 bases). Deletions cut 0 bases from V and 5 bases from J, with 11 bases between. Germline V CDR1 and CDR2: SGHDT, YYEEEE. The CDR3 is 14 residues long. This CDR3 is CASSLVLGPYGYTF. In DNA form, the CDR3 reads TGTGCCAGCAGCTTGGTGTTGGGACCATATGGCTACACCTTC.

V and J are TRBV7-9 and TRBJ1-4; 10 bases match TRBD1. Germline loops: CDR1 SEHNR, CDR2 FQNEAQ (reference sequence). The CDR3 consists of 16 residues. V dropped 3 bases and J dropped 8; count of bases not matched to a gene: 9. The CDR3, as DNA: TGTGCCAGCAGCTTTGGGGACAGGGGATGGGGAGAAAAACTGTTTTTT. Protein: CASSFGDRGWGEKLFF. Full variable domain (missing parts from reference TRBV7-9 and TRBJ1-4): DTGVSQNPRHKITKRGQNVTFRCDPISEHNRLYWYRQTLGQGPEFLTYFQNEAQLEKSRLLSDRFSAERPKGSFSTLEIQRTEQGDSAMYLCASSFGDRGWGEKLFFGSGTQLSVL.

This clone was seen only a few times. The CDR3 spells CASSHSGQINYGYTF. The CDR3 DNA sequence: TGCGCCAGCAGCCACTCAGGACAGATAAACTATGGCTACACCTTC. The chain recombines TRBV4-1 with TRBJ1-2; possibly TRBD1 for D (6 bases). Germline values: CDR1 MGHRA, CDR2 YSYEKL. This CDR3 comprises 15 residues. V was trimmed by 3 bases and J by 2 bases, leaving 13 bases between them.

This chain links TRBV27 with TRBJ1-2; D may be TRBD1 (6 bases). CDR1 is MNHEY, CDR2 SMNVEV, per germline (reference sequence). Trimming shortened V by 5 bases and J by 4 bases, and 14 bases separated the two germline ends. CDR3 length: 14 amino acids. This chain's CDR3 is CASSLGGWGYGYTF. The CDR3 nucleotides are TGTGCCAGCAGTCTAGGGGGGTGGGGCTATGGCTACACCTTC.

The chain combines TRBV4-3 with TRBJ1-1; a weak D match, TRBD1 (6 bases). CDR1 LGHNA and CDR2 YSLEER come from the germline V gene. This CDR3 is 16 amino acids long. V was cut by 0 bases and J by 5 bases, with 16 bases left in between. The CDR3 spells CASSQDHTGASTEAFF. CDR3 in DNA: TGCGCCAGCAGCCAAGATCACACGGGGGCTAGTACTGAAGCTTTCTTT.

V usage is TRBV30 and J usage is TRBJ2-1, with TRBD2 matching 8 bases. The CDR3 sequence is 13 residues long. Germline V gene lookup returns CDR1 GTSNPN and CDR2 SVGIG (reference sequence). After removal of 0 bases from V and 7 bases from J, the junction contained 2 bases not matched to a gene. CDR3 residues: CAWSVAGVNEQFF. The CDR3 DNA is TGTGCCTGGAGTGTAGCGGGAGTTAATGAGCAGTTCTTC.

The J gene is TRBJ1-1, the V gene TRBV2; possible D gene TRBD1, 6 bases. Germline loops: CDR1 SNHLY, CDR2 FYNNEI. CDR3 length: 13 residues. Trimming stripped 2 bases from V and 10 bases from J, with 14 bases between. CDR3 in DNA: TGTGCCAGCAGTGAACGACTTTTCAGGGGAGCTTTCTTT. Protein sequence: CASSERLFRGAFF.

The gene calls are TRBV29-1 and TRBJ1-1; a possible D gene is TRBD1 (6 bases). This CDR3 contains 14 residues. Germline V gives CDR1 SQVTM, CDR2 ANQGSEA. V lost 4 bases and J lost 4, with 16 bases in between. For the CDR3, the DNA is TGCAGCGTTGGTGATGCAGGGGCCCTCACTGAAGCTTTCTTT. It specifies CSVGDAGALTEAFF.

The chain joins TRBV28 to TRBJ2-3; perhaps TRBD2 as D (5 bases). In germline, CDR1 is MDHEN, CDR2 SYDVKM. The CDR3 spans 14 residues. Trimming shortened V by 2 bases and J by 6 bases, and 12 bases separated the two germline ends. The CDR3 DNA reads as TGTGCCAGCAGTTTAGACGGAGGAGCGGATACGCAGTATTTT. This codes for CASSLDGGADTQYF. Using reference TRBV28 and TRBJ2-3 for the parts outside the CDR3, the full variable domain is DVKVTQSSRYLVKRTGEKVFLECVQDMDHENMFWYRQDPGLGLRLIYFSYDVKMKEKGDIPEGYSVSREKKERFSLILESASTNQTSMYLCASSLDGGADTQYFGPGTRLTVL.

V is TRBV11-1 and J is TRBJ2-3; the match to TRBD1 covers 10 bases. This CDR3 is built from 16 residues. Looked up from germline, CDR1 is SGHAT and CDR2 is FQDESV (reference sequence). J lost 1 base, V lost 5 bases, and 6 bases had no gene match. CDR3 coding DNA: TGTGCCAGCAGCCCTTTCGGACAGGGGGGCACAGATACGCAGTATTTT. Translating gives CASSPFGQGGTDTQYF.

This sequence joins TRBV10-3 and TRBJ2-2; the match to TRBD2 covers 14 bases. This CDR3 comprises 22 residues. Germline loops: CDR1 ENHRY, CDR2 SYGVKD. J lost 5 bases, V lost 4 bases, and 21 bases had no gene match. In DNA form, the CDR3 reads TGTGCCATCAGTGTCAGACTAGCGGGAGGGCTTAAAACCGGTAGTGAAACCGGGGAGCTGTTTTTT. This encodes CAISVRLAGGLKTGSETGELFF.

This clone was picked up a small number of times. This chain connects TRBV27 to TRBJ1-5; the D is unclear. The CDR3 runs 14 residues. The V end was cut by 6 bases, the J end by 7 bases, with 16 bases between. In germline, CDR1 is MNHEY, CDR2 SMNVEV (reference sequence). The CDR3 region has the DNA TGTGCCAGCAGCCCGAGCACCTCACGGCAGCCCCAGCATTTT. This sequence encodes CASSPSTSRQPQHF.

V usage is TRBV2 and J usage is TRBJ1-2; the D gene is possibly TRBD1 (6 bases). Trimming stripped 4 bases from V and 2 bases from J, with 20 bases between. The germline CDR1 and CDR2 sequences are SNHLY and FYNNEI. This CDR3 has 17 residues. CDR3 DNA sequence: TGTGCCAGCAGTGCTCTGGTCCAGGACAGTGAGAACTATGGCTACACCTTC. Its translation is CASSALVQDSENYGYTF.

The rearrangement uses TRBV27 and TRBJ2-5, with D hard to call. The J call is uncertain, as TRBJ2-7 better fits the DNA end. CDR1 MNHEY and CDR2 SMNVEV come from the germline V gene (reference sequence). This CDR3 has 13 residues. Here the CDR3 reads CASSWALNYEQYF. As DNA, the CDR3 is TGTGCCAGCAGTTGGGCTCTAAACTACGAGCAGTACTTC.

Comments on this clone: Just one base apart from a much larger clone, this may be a read error. The sample carries other DNA sequences with the same CDR3. CDR3 sequence (DNA): TGTGCCAGCAGCTTCGGCAGCTCCTACGAGCAGTACTTC. Protein sequence: CASSFGSSYEQYF. V is TRBV5-6 and J is TRBJ2-7; no firm D call. Trimming pared 2 bases from V and 0 bases from J, leaving 6 bases between. The germline V gene has CDR1 SGHDT and CDR2 YYEEEE. This CDR3 has 13 residues.

The V gene is TRBV9, the J gene TRBJ1-2; TRBD1 agrees at 7 bases. The CDR3 extends over 13 amino acids. Unmatched junction bases numbered 6, after V lost 4 bases and J lost 6 bases. The germline CDR1 and CDR2 sequences are SGDLS and YYNGEE. The CDR3 nucleotides are TGTGCCAGCAGCCCCTGGGACAGCGATGGCTACACCTTC. It codes for CASSPWDSDGYTF.

In regard to this clone: Other DNA sequences within the sample encode an identical CDR3. This chain uses TRBV5-1 with TRBJ2-1, with TRBD2 matching over 8 bases. In germline, CDR1 is SGHRS, CDR2 YFSETQ. V trimming: 4 bases; J trimming: 0 bases; junction bases outside the gene matches: 3. CDR3 length: 15 amino acids. The CDR3 DNA follows: TGCGCCAGCAGCGCAACTAGCGGCTCCTACAATGAGCAGTTCTTC. Translation: CASSATSGSYNEQFF.

As concerns this clone: Distinct nucleotide sequences in the sample also encode this CDR3. The chain is built from TRBV5-1 and TRBJ2-1, with a possible D match to TRBD1 (8 bases). The CDR3 has 15 residues. V lost 0 bases to trimming and J lost 3 bases, with 10 bases between them. CDR1 and CDR2 (germline): SGHRS, YFSETQ. As DNA, the CDR3 is TGCGCCAGCAGCTTGGACAGGGGGGGCTACAATGAGCAGTTCTTC. Its protein is CASSLDRGGYNEQFF.